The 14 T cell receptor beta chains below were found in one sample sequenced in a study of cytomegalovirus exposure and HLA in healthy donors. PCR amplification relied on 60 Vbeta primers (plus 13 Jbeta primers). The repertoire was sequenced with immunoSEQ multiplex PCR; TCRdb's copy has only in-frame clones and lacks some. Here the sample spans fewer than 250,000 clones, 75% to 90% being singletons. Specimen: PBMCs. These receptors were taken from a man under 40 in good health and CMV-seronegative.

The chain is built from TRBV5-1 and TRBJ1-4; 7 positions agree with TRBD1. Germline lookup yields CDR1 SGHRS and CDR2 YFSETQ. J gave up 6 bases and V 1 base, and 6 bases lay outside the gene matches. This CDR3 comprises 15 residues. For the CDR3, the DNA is TGCGCCAGCAGCTTGCTGGGACAGTCGGATGAAAAACTGTTTTTT. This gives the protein CASSLLGQSDEKLFF.

In DNA form, the CDR3 reads TGTGCCAGCAGTTTACTATCCTACGAGCAGTACTTC. Protein: CASSLLSYEQYF. The V and J genes are TRBV6-6 and TRBJ2-7; no definite D call. Germline CDR1 and CDR2: MNHNY and SVGAGI (reference sequence). The CDR3 has 12 residues. The ends were cut back, 4 bases at V and 1 base at J, with 5 bases in the middle.

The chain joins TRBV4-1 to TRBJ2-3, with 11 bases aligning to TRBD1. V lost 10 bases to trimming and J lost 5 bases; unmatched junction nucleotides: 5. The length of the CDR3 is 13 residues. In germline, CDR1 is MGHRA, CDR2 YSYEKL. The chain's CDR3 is CATGQGAGDTQYF. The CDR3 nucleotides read TGCGCCACCGGACAGGGGGCTGGAGATACGCAGTATTTT.

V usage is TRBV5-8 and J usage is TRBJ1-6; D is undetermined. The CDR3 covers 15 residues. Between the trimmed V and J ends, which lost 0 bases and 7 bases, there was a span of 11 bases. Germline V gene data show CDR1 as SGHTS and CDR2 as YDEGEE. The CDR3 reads CASSLGSDGNSPLHF. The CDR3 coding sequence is TGTGCCAGCAGCTTGGGGAGTGACGGGAATTCACCCCTCCACTTT.

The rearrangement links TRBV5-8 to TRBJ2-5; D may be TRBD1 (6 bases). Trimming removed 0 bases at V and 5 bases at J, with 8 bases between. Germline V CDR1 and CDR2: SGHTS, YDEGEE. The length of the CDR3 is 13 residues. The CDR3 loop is CASSLGGRETQYF. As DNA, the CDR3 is TGTGCCAGCAGCTTGGGGGGGCGGGAGACCCAGTACTTC.

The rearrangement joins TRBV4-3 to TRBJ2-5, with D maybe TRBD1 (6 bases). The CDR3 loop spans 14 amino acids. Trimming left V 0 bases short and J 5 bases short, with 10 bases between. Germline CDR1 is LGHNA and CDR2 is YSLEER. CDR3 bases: TGCGCCAGCAGCCAAGAACCAGGGGCCGAGACCCAGTACTTC. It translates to CASSQEPGAETQYF.

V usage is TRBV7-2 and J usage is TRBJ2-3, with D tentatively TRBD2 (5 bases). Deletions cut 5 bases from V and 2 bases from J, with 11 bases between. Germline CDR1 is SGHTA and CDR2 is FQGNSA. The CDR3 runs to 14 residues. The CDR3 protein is CASSAGGLTDTQYF. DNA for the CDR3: TGTGCCAGCAGCGCCGGCGGGCTCACAGATACGCAGTATTTT.

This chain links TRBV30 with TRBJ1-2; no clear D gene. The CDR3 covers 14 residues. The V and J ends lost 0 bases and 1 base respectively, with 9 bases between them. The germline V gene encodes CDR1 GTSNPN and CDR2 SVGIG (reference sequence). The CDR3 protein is CAWSVSIGNYGYTF. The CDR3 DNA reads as TGTGCCTGGAGTGTATCCATCGGTAACTATGGCTACACCTTC.

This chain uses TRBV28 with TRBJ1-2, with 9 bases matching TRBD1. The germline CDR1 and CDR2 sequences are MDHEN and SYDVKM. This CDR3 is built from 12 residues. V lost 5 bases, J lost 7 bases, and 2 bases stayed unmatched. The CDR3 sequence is CASSLDRGGYTF. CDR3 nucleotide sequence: TGTGCCAGCAGTCTGGACAGGGGTGGCTACACCTTC.

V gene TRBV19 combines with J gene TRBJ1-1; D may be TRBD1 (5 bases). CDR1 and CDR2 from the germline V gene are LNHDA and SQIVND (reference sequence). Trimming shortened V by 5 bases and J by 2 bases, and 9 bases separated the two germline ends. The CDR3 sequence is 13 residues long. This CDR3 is CASSAGPNTEAFF. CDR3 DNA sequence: TGTGCCAGTAGTGCAGGGCCAAACACTGAAGCTTTCTTT.

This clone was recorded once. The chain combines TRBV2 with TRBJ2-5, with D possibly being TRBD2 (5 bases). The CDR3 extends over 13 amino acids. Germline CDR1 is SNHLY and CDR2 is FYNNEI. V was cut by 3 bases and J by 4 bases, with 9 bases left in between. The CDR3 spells CASSEEDRETQYF. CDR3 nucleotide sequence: TGTGCCAGCAGTGAGGAGGATCGAGAGACCCAGTACTTC.

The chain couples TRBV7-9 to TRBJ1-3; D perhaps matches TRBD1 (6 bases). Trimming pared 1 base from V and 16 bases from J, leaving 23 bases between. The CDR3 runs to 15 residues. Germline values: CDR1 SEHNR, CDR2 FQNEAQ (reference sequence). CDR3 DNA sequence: TGTGCCAGCAGCTTAGGGACAGTAGATTGGAAACACTTCTATTTT. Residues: CASSLGTVDWKHFYF.

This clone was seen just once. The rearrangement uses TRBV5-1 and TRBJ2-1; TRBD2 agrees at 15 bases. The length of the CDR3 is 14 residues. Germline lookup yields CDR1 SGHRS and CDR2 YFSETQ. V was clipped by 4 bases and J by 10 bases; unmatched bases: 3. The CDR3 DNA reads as TGCGCCAGCAGCCTCGGACTAGCGGGAGGGGAGCAGTTCTTC. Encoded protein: CASSLGLAGGEQFF.

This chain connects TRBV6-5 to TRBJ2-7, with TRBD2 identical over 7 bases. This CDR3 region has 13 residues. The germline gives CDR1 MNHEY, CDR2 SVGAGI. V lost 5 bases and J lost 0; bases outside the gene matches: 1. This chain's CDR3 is CASSRGSSYEQYF. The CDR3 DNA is TGTGCCAGCAGTCGCGGGAGCTCCTACGAGCAGTACTTC.